The clone carrying this T cell receptor (beta chain) was detected only a few times. The sample is drawn from a study of cytomegalovirus exposure and HLA in healthy donors. V lost 2 bases and J lost 0, with 8 bases in between. Per the germline V gene, CDR1 is KGHSH and CDR2 is LQKENI. CDR3 length: 15 residues. Use of 60 Vbeta and 13 Jbeta primers characterized the PCR. Using immunoSEQ multiplex PCR, the repertoire was profiled, and TCRdb retains in-frame clones only, with some absent. Of roughly 120,000 clones listed, 82% are singletons. The V gene is TRBV18, the J gene TRBJ1-5; a possible D gene is TRBD1 (5 bases). Source material: PBMCs. This clonotype originated in a woman aged 18-30 years in good health and CMV-seronegative. This CDR3 reads CASSPTGISNQPQHF. For the CDR3, the DNA is TGTGCCAGCTCACCAACAGGAATTAGCAATCAGCCCCAGCATTTT.